Listed below are T cell receptor beta chains from one sample, sequenced in a study of T cell repertoires in cytomegalovirus infection. MiXCR was run by TCRdb on the reads, yielding one entry per CDR3 protein. The sample consists of about 150,000 distinct CDR3 sequences, about a quarter of them appearing once. Sequenced material: PBMCs. The receptor source for this set is a human donor in good health (CMV status not recorded). Some clones in this sample may be carry-over from other donors' samples. The CDR3 runs from the conserved cysteine through the conserved F or W. A D gene is named only where the DNA matches it firmly. For some rows the clone size is stated as once, few or many, or as a class when expanded; others skip it.

clone_size	v_call	j_call	d_call	cdr3_nt	cdr3_aa
many	TRBV7-2	TRBJ2-5	TRBD2	TGTGCCAGCAGCCGGCCGGCGGGGGCCCAGTACTTC	CASSRPAGAQYF
few	TRBV28	TRBJ1-3	-	TGTGCCAGCAGCCCGGAGGGGGGAGGGGGAAACACCATATATTTT	CASSPEGGGGNTIYF
-	TRBV24-1	TRBJ2-1	TRBD1	TGTGCCACCCAACCGGGACAGGGTCGTTATGAGCAGTTCTTC	CATQPGQGRYEQFF
many	TRBV7-2	TRBJ2-1	-	TGTGCCAGCAGCTTAGGGAGCGGGCAGTTCTTC	CASSLGSGQFF
few	TRBV28	TRBJ2-1	TRBD2	TGTGCCAGCAGTTTGAGCGGGGGGGACAATGAGCAGTTCTTC	CASSLSGGDNEQFF
many	TRBV7-8	TRBJ2-1	-	TGTGCCAGCAGCTTATCCGATGAGCAGTTCTTC	CASSLSDEQFF
-	TRBV7-6	TRBJ2-3	TRBD2	TGTGCCAGCAGCCTCGGGGGGACTTTCACAGATACGCAGTATTTT	CASSLGGTFTDTQYF
-	TRBV20-1	TRBJ2-5	-	TGCAGTGCTAGAGTTCCGGGGTCGGCTCAAGAGACCCAGTACTTC	CSARVPGSAQETQYF
-	TRBV29-1	TRBJ1-2	-	TGCAGCGTCAAATCCGGGATAGGTTACTATGGCTACACCTTC	CSVKSGIGYYGYTF
few	TRBV6-2/TRBV6-3	TRBJ2-2	TRBD1	TGTGCCAGCAGTTTCGGACAGGGGACGAACACCGGGGAGCTGTTTTTT	CASSFGQGTNTGELFF
-	TRBV5-1	TRBJ2-3	TRBD1	TGCGCCAGCAGCCCGACAGGGCGAACGAACACAGATACGCAGTATTTT	CASSPTGRTNTDTQYF
many	TRBV28	TRBJ1-2	TRBD1	TGTGCCAGCAGTAAACAACTGGCAGGGGGAAGTTTTGGCTACACCTTC	CASSKQLAGGSFGYTF
few	TRBV6-5	TRBJ1-1	-	TGTGCCAGCAGTTACTCGGGCAGAAACACTGAAGCTTTCTTT	CASSYSGRNTEAFF
many	TRBV7-3	TRBJ2-3	TRBD2	TGTGCCAGCAGCCTCAGCGGGAGGGCGGGAGATACGCAGTATTTT	CASSLSGRAGDTQYF
many	TRBV7-2	TRBJ2-2	-	TGTGCCAGCAGCTTAGCGCCCAGGGGCACCGGGGAGCTGTTTTTT	CASSLAPRGTGELFF
-	TRBV7-6	TRBJ2-3	-	TGTGCCAGCAGCCGAGAGGGGGGGGAGGATACGCAGTATTTT	CASSREGGEDTQYF
many	TRBV6-2/TRBV6-3	TRBJ1-5	-	TGTGCCAGCAGTTACACCGGCCGGGTACGGCAGCCCCAGCATTTT	CASSYTGRVRQPQHF
few	TRBV5-4	TRBJ2-3	TRBD2	TGTGCCAGCAGCTTGGACCCTCAGGGAGGGGGCACAGATACGCAGTATTTT	CASSLDPQGGGTDTQYF
many	TRBV7-2	TRBJ2-5	-	TGTGCCAGCAGCTTTATGAGTCAAGAGACCCAGTACTTC	CASSFMSQETQYF
many	TRBV7-8	TRBJ1-2	TRBD1	TGTGCCAGCAGCTTAGGGGACAGCAACTATGGCTACACCTTC	CASSLGDSNYGYTF
-	TRBV24-1	TRBJ2-1	TRBD2	TGTGCCACCAGTGATAGGGGAGGACTAGCGGGTAAGCAGTTCTTC	CATSDRGGLAGKQFF
-	TRBV12-3/TRBV12-4	TRBJ2-3	-	TGTGCCAGCGGGGATGACAGCACAGATACGCAGTATTTT	CASGDDSTDTQYF
-	TRBV6-5	TRBJ2-3	TRBD2	TGTGCCAGCAGTTACGGGGGGGGGGTCACAGATACGCAGTATTTT	CASSYGGGVTDTQYF
many	TRBV12-3/TRBV12-4	TRBJ2-1	-	TGTGCCAGCAGGGGCTCCTACAATGAGCAGTTCTTC	CASRGSYNEQFF
-	TRBV28	TRBJ2-1	-	TGTGCCAGCAGTTTCGTGGCAGAGCAGTTCTTC	CASSFVAEQFF
-	TRBV28	TRBJ2-2	TRBD2	TGTGCCAGCAGTACTAGCGGGGGGGGGTTCACCAACACCGGGGAGCTGTTTTTT	CASSTSGGGFTNTGELFF
-	TRBV7-9	TRBJ2-6	-	TGTGCCAGCAGCCCTAGGGACAGGGACGCACGTGCGGGAGGCTCTGGGGCCAACGTCCTGACTTTC	CASSPRDRDARAGGSGANVLTF
many	TRBV7-9	TRBJ2-1	-	TGTGCCAGCAGCTTGGACGTAACGGGCTACAATGAGCAGTTCTTC	CASSLDVTGYNEQFF
-	TRBV7-2	TRBJ1-1	TRBD1	TGTGCCAGCAGCTTCGGGGACAGGATCGACACTGAAGCTTTCTTT	CASSFGDRIDTEAFF
few	TRBV7-4	TRBJ1-2	-	TGTGCCAGCAGCCCGGACACCTTC	CASSPDTF
-	TRBV7-9	TRBJ2-7	-	TGTGCCAGCACCACGGGGTCAAGGACCTACGAGCAGTACTTC	CASTTGSRTYEQYF
few	TRBV4-3	TRBJ1-2	-	TGCGCCAGCAGCCAAGGGTATGGGTCAGGGTACGGCTACACCTTC	CASSQGYGSGYGYTF
medium-sized	TRBV7-8	TRBJ2-1	-	TGTGCCAGCAGCCAAGGAGGGGCCCCATTCTTC	CASSQGGAPFF
few	TRBV20-1	TRBJ1-5	-	TGCAGTGCTAGACGTAGCAGGGTCAATCAGCCCCAGCATTTT	CSARRSRVNQPQHF
many	TRBV7-6	TRBJ2-7	TRBD2	TGTGCCAGCAGCTCGCTGGGATCAGCGGGAGAGACCTACGAGCAGTACTTC	CASSSLGSAGETYEQYF
few	TRBV7-2	TRBJ2-1	-	TGTGCCAGCAGCTTGGGGCGGGGCGGGTCTTACAATGAGCAGTTCTTC	CASSLGRGGSYNEQFF
few	TRBV5-1	TRBJ1-1	-	TGCGCCAGCAGGCTGACAGAACTGAACACTGAAGCTTTCTTT	CASRLTELNTEAFF
many	TRBV7-2	TRBJ2-7	TRBD2	TGTGCCAGCAGAAGAACTAGCGGAAGTACCTACGAGCAGTACTTC	CASRRTSGSTYEQYF
-	TRBV6-6	TRBJ1-1	-	TGTGCCAGCAGTTACCTTGGACAAGAAGCTTTCTTT	CASSYLGQEAFF
few	TRBV28	TRBJ1-1	TRBD1	TGTGCCAGCAGTTACACCGACAGGGGCACTGAAGCTTTCTTT	CASSYTDRGTEAFF
-	TRBV7-6	TRBJ2-2	-	TGTGCCAGTGCATTGAGGACCGGGGAGCTGTTTTTT	CASALRTGELFF
few	TRBV28	TRBJ2-5	-	TGTGCCAGCAACCCCGTCGGGCAAGAGACCCAGTACTTC	CASNPVGQETQYF
few	TRBV3-1	TRBJ2-3	TRBD2	TGTGCCAGCAGCCAACCGGGACAACAATTCGGACTAGCGCCCAGCACAGATACGCAGTATTTT	CASSQPGQQFGLAPSTDTQYF
-	TRBV5-8	TRBJ2-7	TRBD2	TGTGCCAGCAGCCCGGGGACAGGGATAATAGCGGGAGGGCCTGTCGAGCAGTACTTC	CASSPGTGIIAGGPVEQYF
many	TRBV7-2	TRBJ2-1	TRBD1	TGTGCCAGCAGCGTCGGACAGGGGTTCAATGAGCAGTTCTTC	CASSVGQGFNEQFF
-	TRBV29-1	TRBJ2-1	TRBD2	TGCAGCGTTGGAGAGCGGGGCTCCTACAATGAGCAGTTCTTC	CSVGERGSYNEQFF
few	TRBV29-1	TRBJ2-2	TRBD1	TGCAGCGTTGTGCTTCGGACAGGGGCCGGGGAGCTGTTTTTT	CSVVLRTGAGELFF
many	TRBV7-2	TRBJ2-7	-	TGTGCCAGCAGCAGCAACAGGGTTTCCTACGAGCAGTACTTC	CASSSNRVSYEQYF
many	TRBV7-2	TRBJ2-7	-	TGTGCCAGCGGGGGGTCCTACGAGCAGTACTTC	CASGGSYEQYF
few	TRBV28	TRBJ2-3	TRBD2	TGTGCCAGCAGTCGCCTAGGGACTAGCGAAGATACGCAGTATTTT	CASSRLGTSEDTQYF
-	TRBV12-3/TRBV12-4	TRBJ1-2	-	TGTGCCAGCAGCCCCCCGGGACACCATGGCTACACCTTC	CASSPPGHHGYTF
-	TRBV28	TRBJ2-5	TRBD2	TGTGCCAGCAGCTCCCCGGGTCTTGCGGGAGTTCGCAAAGAGACCCAGTACTTC	CASSSPGLAGVRKETQYF
many	TRBV20-1	TRBJ2-5	-	TGCAGTGCCCCCGGGGTGGGAAAGGAGGAGACCCAGTACTTC	CSAPGVGKEETQYF
many	TRBV6-2/TRBV6-3	TRBJ1-1	-	TGTGCCAGCAGTCCGAATTTTGGGGCTGAAGCTTTCTTT	CASSPNFGAEAFF
-	TRBV5-4	TRBJ2-5	-	TGTGCCAGCAGCACGGGACATTCCGAGACCCAGTACTTC	CASSTGHSETQYF